The T cell receptor beta chain described here comes from a study of cytotoxic CD8 clonotypes in ibrutinib-treated CLL. Study-wide results and limits: Sampling time points were not equivalent between sustained-remission and progressing patients.

Comments on this clone: Its antigen is undetermined.

The TCR beta libraries used 2 to 2.5 micrograms of genomic DNA that came from cryopreserved PBMCs. The germline CDR1 and CDR2 sequences are LNHDA and SQIVND (reference sequence). V gave up 3 bases and J gave up 4 bases, with 7 bases separating them. This CDR3 is 13 amino acids long. Here immunoSEQ multiplex PCR was the method, and the copy in TCRdb shows in-frame clones only, minus some. The table records about 140,000 clones, around three quarters of them present only once. The chain joins TRBV19 to TRBJ1-3; D not resolved. This material consisted of PBMCs, taken after 12 months of ibrutinib treatment. The receptor was derived from a human donor with chronic lymphocytic leukemia. Written as DNA, the CDR3 is TGTGCCAGTAGTATTAAGGACGGAAACACCATATATTTT. Its protein product is CASSIKDGNTIYF.